This T cell receptor (beta chain) was observed in a study of blood T cells in healthy people across ages. As regards this clonotype: What it binds is not known. An end of the junction differs from the germline gene, which may be a read error.

Then a second PCR, running roughly 6 to 12 cycles, was carried out with a sample-barcoded 5' primer and a J-beta primer mix. The template-switch adaptor, which had 12 random nucleotides, put a tag on each cDNA molecule. MiXCR, applied by TCRdb to the 5' RACE reads, yields one record per CDR3 protein. The sample lists approximately 1,700,000 distinct CDR3 sequences; 35% to 50% were seen once. About 10 milliliters of peripheral blood were drawn from each donor. CDR1 is LGHDT, CDR2 YNNKEL, per germline (reference sequence). The CDR3 runs 13 residues. Study findings and constraints: Observed TCR beta diversity per million T cells went down as age went up. This fall followed a roughly linear course with age.

The TCR originated in a human donor in good health. V gene TRBV3-1 combines with J gene TRBJ2-1; 8 bases map to TRBD2. Sequenced sample: blood. Written as DNA, the CDR3 is TGTGCCGGCAGCGTAGCGGGGTACAATGAGCAGTTCTTC. Its translation is CAGSVAGYNEQFF.